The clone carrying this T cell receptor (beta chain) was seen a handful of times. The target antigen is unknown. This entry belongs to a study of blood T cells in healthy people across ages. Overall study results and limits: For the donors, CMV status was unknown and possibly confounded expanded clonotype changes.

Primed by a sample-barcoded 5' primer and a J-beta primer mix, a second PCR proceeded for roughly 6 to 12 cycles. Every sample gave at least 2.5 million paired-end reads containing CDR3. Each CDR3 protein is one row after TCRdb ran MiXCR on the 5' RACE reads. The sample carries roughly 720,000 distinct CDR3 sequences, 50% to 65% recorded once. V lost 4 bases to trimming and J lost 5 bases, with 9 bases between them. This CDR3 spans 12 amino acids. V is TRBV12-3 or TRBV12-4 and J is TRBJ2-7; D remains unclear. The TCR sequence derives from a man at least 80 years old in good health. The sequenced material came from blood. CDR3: CASSYYSDEQYF. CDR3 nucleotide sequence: TGTGCCAGCAGTTATTACAGTGACGAGCAGTACTTC.